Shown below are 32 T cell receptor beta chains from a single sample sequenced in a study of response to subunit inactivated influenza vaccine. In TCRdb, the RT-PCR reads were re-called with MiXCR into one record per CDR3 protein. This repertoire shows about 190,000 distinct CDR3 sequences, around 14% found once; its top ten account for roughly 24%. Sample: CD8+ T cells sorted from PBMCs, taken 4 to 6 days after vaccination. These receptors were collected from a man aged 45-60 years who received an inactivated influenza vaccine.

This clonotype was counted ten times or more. As DNA, the CDR3 is TGTGCCAGCGTGGGACTAGGGCCACCCGGTAGCGAAGCTTTCTTT. Translated: CASVGLGPPGSEAFF. This chain connects TRBV7-8 to TRBJ1-1; a possible D gene is TRBD1 (5 bases). This CDR3 has 15 residues. Germline V gives CDR1 SGHVS, CDR2 FQNEAQ. Trimming took 8 bases from V and 8 from J, leaving 24 bases between them.

The CDR3 protein is CASSEEGTSGFCAQYF. The CDR3 coding sequence is TGTGCCAGCAGTGAAGAGGGGACTAGCGGATTTTGTGCGCAGTATTTT. V and J are TRBV2 and TRBJ2-3; 11 nucleotides agree with TRBD2. Germline CDR1 reads SNHLY; CDR2 reads FYNNEI. The J segment lost 10 bases and the V segment lost 1 base, leaving 10 bases of the junction unmatched. This CDR3 is built from 16 residues.

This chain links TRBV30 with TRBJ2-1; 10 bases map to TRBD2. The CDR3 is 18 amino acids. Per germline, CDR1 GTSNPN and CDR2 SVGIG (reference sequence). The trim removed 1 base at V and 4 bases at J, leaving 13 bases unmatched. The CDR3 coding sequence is TGTGCCTGGAGTGGACTAGCGGGCTCCTTGGCTCCTTACAATGAGCAGTTCTTC. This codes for CAWSGLAGSLAPYNEQFF. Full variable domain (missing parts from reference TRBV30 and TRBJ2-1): SQTIHQWPATLVQPVGSPLSLECTVEGTSNPNLYWYRQAAGRGLQLLFYSVGIGQISSEVPQNLSASRPQDRQFILSSKKLLLSDSGFYLCAWSGLAGSLAPYNEQFFGPGTRLTVL.

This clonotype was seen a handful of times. CDR3 region: CASSQGDGQGLFSGELFF. The CDR3 region has the DNA TGCGCCAGCAGCCAAGGGGACGGACAGGGGTTATTCTCCGGGGAGCTGTTTTTT. The chain links TRBV4-3 to TRBJ2-2, with TRBD1 matching 9 bases. CDR3 size: 18 residues. The trim removed 1 base at V and 6 bases at J, leaving 12 bases unmatched. Germline V gene lookup returns CDR1 LGHNA and CDR2 YSLEER.

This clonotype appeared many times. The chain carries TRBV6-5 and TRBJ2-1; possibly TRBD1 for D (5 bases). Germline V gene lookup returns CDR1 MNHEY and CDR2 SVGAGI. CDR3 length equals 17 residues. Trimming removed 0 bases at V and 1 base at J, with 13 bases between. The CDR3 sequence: CASSYSQGTFSYNEQFF. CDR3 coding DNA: TGTGCCAGCAGTTACTCTCAGGGAACGTTTTCCTACAATGAGCAGTTCTTC.

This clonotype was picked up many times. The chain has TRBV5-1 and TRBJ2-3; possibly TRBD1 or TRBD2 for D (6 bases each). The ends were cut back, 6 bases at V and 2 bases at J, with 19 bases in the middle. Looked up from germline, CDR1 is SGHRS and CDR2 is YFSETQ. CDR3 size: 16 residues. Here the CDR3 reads CASTRTAGTTTDTQYF. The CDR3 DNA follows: TGCGCCAGCACCCGGACAGCGGGCACAACCACAGATACGCAGTATTTT.

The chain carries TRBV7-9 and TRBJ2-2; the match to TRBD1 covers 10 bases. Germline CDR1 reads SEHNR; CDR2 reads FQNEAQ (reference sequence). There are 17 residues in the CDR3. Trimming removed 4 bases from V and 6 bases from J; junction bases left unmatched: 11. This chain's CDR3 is CASSSPGGTGVSGELFF. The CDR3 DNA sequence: TGTGCCAGCAGCTCGCCCGGGGGGACAGGGGTCTCCGGGGAGCTGTTTTTT.

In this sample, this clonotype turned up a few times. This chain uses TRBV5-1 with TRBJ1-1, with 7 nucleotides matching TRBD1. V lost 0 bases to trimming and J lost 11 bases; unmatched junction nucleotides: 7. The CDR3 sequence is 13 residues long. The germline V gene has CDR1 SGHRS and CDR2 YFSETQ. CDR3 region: CASSLVQGDWAFF. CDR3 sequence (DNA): TGCGCCAGCAGCTTGGTCCAGGGGGACTGGGCTTTCTTT. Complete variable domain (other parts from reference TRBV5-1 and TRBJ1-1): KAGVTQTPRYLIKTRGQQVTLSCSPISGHRSVSWYQQTPGQGLQFLFEYFSETQRNKGNFPGRFSGRQFSNSRSEMNVSTLELGDSALYLCASSLVQGDWAFFGQGTRLTVV.

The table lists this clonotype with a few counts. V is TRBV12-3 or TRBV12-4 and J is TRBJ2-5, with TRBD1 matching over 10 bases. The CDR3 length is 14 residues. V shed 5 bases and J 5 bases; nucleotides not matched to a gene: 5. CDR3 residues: CASSRTGGGETQYF. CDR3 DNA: TGTGCCAGCAGTCGGACAGGGGGGGGGGAGACCCAGTACTTC.

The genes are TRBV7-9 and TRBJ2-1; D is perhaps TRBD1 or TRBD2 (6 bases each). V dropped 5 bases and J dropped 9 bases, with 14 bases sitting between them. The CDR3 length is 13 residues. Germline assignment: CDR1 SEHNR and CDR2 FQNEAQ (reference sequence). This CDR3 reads CASSQGGGLEQFF. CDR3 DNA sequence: TGTGCCAGCAGCCAGGGTGGGGGGCTTGAGCAGTTCTTC.

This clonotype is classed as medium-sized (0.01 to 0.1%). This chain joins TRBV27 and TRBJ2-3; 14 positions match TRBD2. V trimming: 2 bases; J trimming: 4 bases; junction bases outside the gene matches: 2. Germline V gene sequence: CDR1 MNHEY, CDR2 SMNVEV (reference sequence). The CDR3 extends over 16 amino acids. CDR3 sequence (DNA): TGTGCCAGCAGTTTAGGGACTAGCGGGAGAGCAGATACGCAGTATTTT. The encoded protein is CASSLGTSGRADTQYF.

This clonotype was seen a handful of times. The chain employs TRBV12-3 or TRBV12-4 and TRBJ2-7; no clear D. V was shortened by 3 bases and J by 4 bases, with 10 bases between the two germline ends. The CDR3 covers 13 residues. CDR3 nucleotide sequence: TGTGCCAGCAGTTTTTATGGAAATTACGAGCAGTACTTC. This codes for CASSFYGNYEQYF.

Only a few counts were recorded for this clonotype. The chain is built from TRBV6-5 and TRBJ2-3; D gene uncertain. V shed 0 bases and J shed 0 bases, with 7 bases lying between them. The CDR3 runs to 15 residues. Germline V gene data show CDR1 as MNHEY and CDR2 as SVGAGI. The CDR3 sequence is CASSYSAASTDTQYF. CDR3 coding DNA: TGTGCCAGCAGTTACTCGGCGGCTAGCACAGATACGCAGTATTTT.

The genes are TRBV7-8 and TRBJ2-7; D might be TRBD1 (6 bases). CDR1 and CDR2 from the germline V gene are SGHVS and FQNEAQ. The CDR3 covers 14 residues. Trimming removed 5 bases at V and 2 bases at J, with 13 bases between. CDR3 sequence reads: CASSLRQDTYEQYF. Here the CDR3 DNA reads TGTGCCAGCAGCCTCAGACAGGACACCTACGAGCAGTACTTC.

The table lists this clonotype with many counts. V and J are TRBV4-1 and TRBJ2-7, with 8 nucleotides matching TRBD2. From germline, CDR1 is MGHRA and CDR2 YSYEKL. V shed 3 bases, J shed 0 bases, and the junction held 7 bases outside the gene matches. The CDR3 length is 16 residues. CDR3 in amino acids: CASSQRRGADSYEQYF. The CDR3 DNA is TGCGCCAGCAGCCAGCGGCGGGGGGCCGACTCCTACGAGCAGTACTTC.

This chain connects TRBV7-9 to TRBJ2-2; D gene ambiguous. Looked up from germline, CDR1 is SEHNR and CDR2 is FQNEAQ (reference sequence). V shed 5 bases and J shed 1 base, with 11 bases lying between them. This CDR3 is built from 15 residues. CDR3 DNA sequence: TGTGCCAGCAGCCCCAGCCCGGGGAACACCGGGGAGCTGTTTTTT. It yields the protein CASSPSPGNTGELFF.

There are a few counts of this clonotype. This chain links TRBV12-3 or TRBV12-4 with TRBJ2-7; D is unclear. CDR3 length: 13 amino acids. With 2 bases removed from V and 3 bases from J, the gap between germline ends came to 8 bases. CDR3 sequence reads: CASSLSLVYEQYF. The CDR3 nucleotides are TGTGCCAGCAGTTTATCTCTAGTCTACGAGCAGTACTTC.

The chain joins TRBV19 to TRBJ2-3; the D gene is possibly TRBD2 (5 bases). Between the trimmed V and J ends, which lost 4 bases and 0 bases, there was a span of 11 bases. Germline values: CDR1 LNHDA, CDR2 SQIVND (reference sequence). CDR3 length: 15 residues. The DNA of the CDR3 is TGTGCCAGTAGTAACGAGGGCCGGAGCACAGATACGCAGTATTTT. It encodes CASSNEGRSTDTQYF.

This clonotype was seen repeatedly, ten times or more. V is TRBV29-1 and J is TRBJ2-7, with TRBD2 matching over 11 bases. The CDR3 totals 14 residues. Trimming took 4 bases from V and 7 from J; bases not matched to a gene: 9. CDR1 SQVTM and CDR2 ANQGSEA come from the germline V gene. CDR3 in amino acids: CSVGLAGGRGEQYF. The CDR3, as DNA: TGCAGCGTTGGGCTAGCGGGAGGCCGGGGGGAGCAGTACTTC.

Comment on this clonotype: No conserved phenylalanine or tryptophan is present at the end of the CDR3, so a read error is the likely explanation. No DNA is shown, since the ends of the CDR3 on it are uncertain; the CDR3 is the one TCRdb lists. The CDR3 here is CASSMGQPPDLS. The V call is TRBV7-9, the J call TRBJ1-1; TRBD1 is the table's D call and was not checked against the DNA. The germline V gene has CDR1 SEHNR and CDR2 FQNEAQ (reference sequence). The CDR3 is 12 amino acids long, termini counted.

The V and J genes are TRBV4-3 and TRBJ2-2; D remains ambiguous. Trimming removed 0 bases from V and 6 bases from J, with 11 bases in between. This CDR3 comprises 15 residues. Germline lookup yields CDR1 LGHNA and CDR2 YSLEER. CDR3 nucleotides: TGCGCCAGCAGCCAAGATCTCAGGAAGGCCGGGGAGCTGTTTTTT. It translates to CASSQDLRKAGELFF.

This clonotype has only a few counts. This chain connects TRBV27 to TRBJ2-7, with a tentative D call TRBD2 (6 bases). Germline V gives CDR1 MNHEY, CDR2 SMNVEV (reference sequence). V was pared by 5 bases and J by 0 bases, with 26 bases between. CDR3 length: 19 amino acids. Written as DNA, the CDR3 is TGTGCCAGCAGTCTTGGTGTGCGGGACGGCGTATTTATCTCCTACGAGCAGTACTTC. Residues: CASSLGVRDGVFISYEQYF.

The CDR3 region is CASSYSFQGDIQYF. CDR3 bases: TGTGCCAGCAGTTACTCGTTCCAAGGGGACATTCAGTACTTC. The chain couples TRBV6-5 to TRBJ2-4; D might be TRBD1 (5 bases). The germline V and J ends were trimmed by 0 bases and 8 bases, with 11 bases remaining between them. The CDR3 runs 14 residues. The germline V gene encodes CDR1 MNHEY and CDR2 SVGAGI.

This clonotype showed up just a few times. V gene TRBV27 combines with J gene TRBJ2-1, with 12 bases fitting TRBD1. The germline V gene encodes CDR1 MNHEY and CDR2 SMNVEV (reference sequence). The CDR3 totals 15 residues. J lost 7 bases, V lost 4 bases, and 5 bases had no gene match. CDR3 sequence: CASSSGQGAGNEQFF. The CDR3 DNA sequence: TGTGCCAGCAGTTCGGGACAGGGGGCAGGGAATGAGCAGTTCTTC.

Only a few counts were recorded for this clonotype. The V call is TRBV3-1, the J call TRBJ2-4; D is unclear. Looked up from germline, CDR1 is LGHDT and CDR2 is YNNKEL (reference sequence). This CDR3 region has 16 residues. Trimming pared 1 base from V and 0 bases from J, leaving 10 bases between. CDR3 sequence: CASSQGPPLAKNIQYF. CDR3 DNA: TGTGCCAGCAGCCAAGGCCCCCCCCTAGCCAAAAACATTCAGTACTTC.

CDR3 residues: CASSEWNTNTDTQYF. The CDR3 bases are TGTGCCAGCAGTGAATGGAACACTAACACAGATACGCAGTATTTT. This chain uses TRBV25-1 with TRBJ2-3; D not certain. The length of the CDR3 is 15 residues. Trimming stripped 1 base from V and 2 bases from J, with 10 bases between. Germline V gene data show CDR1 as MGHDK and CDR2 as SYGVNS.

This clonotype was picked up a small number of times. CDR3 region: CASSSYSGASSYNSPLHF. The CDR3 DNA follows: TGTGCCAGCAGCTCTTATTCCGGGGCCAGCTCCTATAATTCACCCCTCCACTTT. V usage is TRBV11-1 and J usage is TRBJ1-6, with D perhaps TRBD1 (5 bases). Germline V CDR1 and CDR2: SGHAT, FQDESV (reference sequence). The CDR3 contains 18 residues. The V end was cut by 4 bases, the J end by 0 bases, with 16 bases between.

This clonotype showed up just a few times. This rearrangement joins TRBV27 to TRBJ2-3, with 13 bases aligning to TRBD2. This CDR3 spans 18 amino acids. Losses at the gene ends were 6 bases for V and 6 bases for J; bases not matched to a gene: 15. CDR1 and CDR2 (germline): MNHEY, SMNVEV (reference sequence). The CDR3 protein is CASSERLGTSGVIDTQYF. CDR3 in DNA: TGTGCCAGCAGCGAACGCCTTGGGACTAGCGGGGTAATTGATACGCAGTATTTT.

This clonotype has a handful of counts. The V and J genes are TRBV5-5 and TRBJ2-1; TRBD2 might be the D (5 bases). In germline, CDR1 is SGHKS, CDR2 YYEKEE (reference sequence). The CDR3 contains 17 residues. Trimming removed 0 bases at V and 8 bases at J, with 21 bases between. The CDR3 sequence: CASSLAVRRHLVDEQFF. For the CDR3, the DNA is TGTGCCAGCAGCTTGGCGGTCAGGAGGCATTTGGTGGATGAGCAGTTCTTC.

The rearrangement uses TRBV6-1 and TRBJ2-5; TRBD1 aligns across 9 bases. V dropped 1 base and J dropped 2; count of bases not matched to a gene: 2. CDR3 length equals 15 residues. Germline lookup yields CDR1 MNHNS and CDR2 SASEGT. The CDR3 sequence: CASSEVGQGQETQYF. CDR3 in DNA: TGTGCCAGCAGTGAAGTGGGACAGGGACAAGAGACCCAGTACTTC.

CDR3 amino acids: CASSPGQGGVYEQYF. CDR3 in DNA: TGTGCCAGCAGCCCGGGACAGGGCGGGGTGTACGAGCAGTACTTC. V usage is TRBV9 and J usage is TRBJ2-7; 9 bases are shared with TRBD1. The CDR3 consists of 15 residues. Looked up from germline, CDR1 is SGDLS and CDR2 is YYNGEE. Trimming at V came to 4 bases and at J to 4 bases, leaving 9 bases not matched to a gene.

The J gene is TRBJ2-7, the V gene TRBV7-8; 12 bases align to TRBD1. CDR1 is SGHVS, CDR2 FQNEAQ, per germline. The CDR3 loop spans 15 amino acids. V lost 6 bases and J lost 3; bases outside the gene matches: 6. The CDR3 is CASRRGQGAFYEQYF. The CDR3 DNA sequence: TGTGCCAGCAGACGGGGACAGGGGGCTTTCTACGAGCAGTACTTC.